The 26 T cell receptor beta chains below come from one sample, sequenced in a study of beta chain bispecific antibodies for T cell cancers. Whole-study results and caveats: In these mixed samples, most targeted TRBV reads derived from the leukemia cell line.

In TCRdb, the 5' RACE reads were re-called with MiXCR into one record per CDR3 protein. This table has tens of thousands of distinct CDR3 sequences, approximately 2.6% appearing once. T cells were expanded from blood mononuclear cells for approximately 3 days with anti-CD3 OKT3 or CD3/CD28 beads. Their recognized antigens are unknown. Sequencing was done on a sample of healthy donor T cells cultured with leukemia cells. The receptors originated from a human donor in good health. Some clones in this sample may be carry-over from other donors' samples.

Many counts were recorded for this clonotype. The chain employs TRBV10-3 and TRBJ2-2, with D hard to call. The CDR3 length is 16 residues. Trimming removed 10 bases from V and 3 bases from J, with 21 bases in between. Germline V gene lookup returns CDR1 ENHRY and CDR2 SYGVKD. CDR3 bases: TGTGCCACCGCAAAGAGTGGCCCGGCGGACACCGGGGAGCTGTTTTTT. Amino acid sequence: CATAKSGPADTGELFF.

In this sample, this clonotype turned up many times. This chain joins TRBV18 and TRBJ1-4, with a possible D match to TRBD1 (6 bases). V was clipped by 6 bases and J by 8 bases, with 19 bases between them. CDR3 length equals 15 residues. Looked up from germline, CDR1 is KGHSH and CDR2 is LQKENI. The CDR3 DNA sequence: TGTGCCAGCTCGGTCCAGGGGTCGATTGAGGAAAAACTGTTTTTT. Translating it yields CASSVQGSIEEKLFF.

This clonotype was picked up many times. This sequence joins TRBV12-3 or TRBV12-4 and TRBJ2-7; D gene unclear. This CDR3 has 13 residues. The V gene lost 1 base and the J gene lost 1 base, with 5 bases spanning the gap. CDR3 nucleotide sequence: TGTGCCAGCAGTTTAGACGGATCCTACGAGCAGTACTTC. Encoded protein: CASSLDGSYEQYF.

The V and J genes are TRBV13 and TRBJ2-3; D possibly corresponds to TRBD2 (6 bases). V lost 0 bases and J 2 bases, leaving 6 bases between the germline ends. The CDR3 has 14 residues. Per germline, CDR1 PRHDT and CDR2 FYEKMQ (reference sequence). In nucleotides, the CDR3 is TGTGCCAGCAGCTTAGGGCGGGACACAGATACGCAGTATTTT. Translating gives CASSLGRDTDTQYF.

This clonotype showed up many times. The chain employs TRBV7-9 and TRBJ2-5; TRBD1 is a possible D gene (6 bases). Trimming cost V 5 bases and J 5 bases, with 12 bases left between them. CDR1 and CDR2 (germline): SEHNR, FQNEAQ (reference sequence). This CDR3 region has 13 residues. The CDR3 sequence: CASSRKGDETQYF. Written as DNA, the CDR3 is TGTGCCAGCAGCCGGAAGGGGGATGAGACCCAGTACTTC.

This clonotype was observed many times. This rearrangement joins TRBV19 to TRBJ1-4; D remains unclear. The CDR3 spans 15 residues. The germline V and J ends were trimmed by 10 bases and 4 bases, with 19 bases remaining between them. CDR1 is LNHDA, CDR2 SQIVND, per germline (reference sequence). CDR3 sequence: CATSRGYTRNEKLFF. The CDR3 nucleotides read TGTGCCACCTCCCGGGGTTATACTCGTAATGAAAAACTGTTTTTT.

This clonotype qualifies as medium-sized. The J gene is TRBJ2-2, the V gene TRBV5-1; D not certain. This CDR3 region has 13 residues. Germline V gene sequence: CDR1 SGHRS, CDR2 YFSETQ. Trimming removed 1 base from V and 1 base from J, with 2 bases in between. CDR3 nucleotides: TGCGCCAGCAGCTTGTGGAACACCGGGGAGCTGTTTTTT. This encodes CASSLWNTGELFF.

This clonotype was recorded many times. The J gene is TRBJ2-1, the V gene TRBV5-1; 8 positions agree with TRBD1. V lost 1 base and J lost 0; bases outside the gene matches: 3. Germline CDR1 reads SGHRS; CDR2 reads YFSETQ. The CDR3 is made up of 16 amino acids. The DNA of the CDR3 is TGCGCCAGCAGCTTGACGGACAGGGCCTCCTACAATGAGCAGTTCTTC. Its protein product is CASSLTDRASYNEQFF.

This clonotype has a count of ten or more. The rearrangement joins TRBV5-1 to TRBJ2-7; D gene ambiguous. This CDR3 has 12 residues. V was pared by 2 bases and J by 3 bases, with 6 bases between. Germline lookup yields CDR1 SGHRS and CDR2 YFSETQ. CDR3 residues: CASSFDSYEQYF. CDR3 bases: TGCGCCAGCAGCTTCGATAGCTACGAGCAGTACTTC.

In regard to this clonotype: This sequence may be a read error, since a much larger clone differs from it by one base. The CDR3 end shows no conserved phenylalanine or tryptophan, and so a read error is likely. The chain uses TRBV20-1 and TRBJ2-1, with 7 bases aligning to TRBD2. Trimming cost V 6 bases and J 3 bases; bases outside gene matches: 11. Germline assignment: CDR1 DFQATT and CDR2 SNEGSKA (reference sequence). CDR3 length: 15 amino acids. The CDR3 spells CSARRRGFNYNEQFV. In nucleotides, the CDR3 is TGCAGTGCACGCAGGCGGGGGTTCAACTACAATGAGCAGTTCGTC.

This clonotype was recorded many times. V gene TRBV6-1 combines with J gene TRBJ2-6; tentative D call: TRBD2 (5 bases). Germline V CDR1 and CDR2: MNHNS, SASEGT. This CDR3 has 18 amino acids. V was shortened by 7 bases and J by 0 bases, with 19 bases between the two germline ends. The CDR3 bases are TGTGCCAGCAATGTCGGCATTACGGGGAGCTCTGGGGCCAACGTCCTGACTTTC. It yields the protein CASNVGITGSSGANVLTF.

This clonotype was counted many times. This sequence joins TRBV16 and TRBJ1-3; possible D gene TRBD1, 5 bases. This CDR3 has 17 amino acids. V was trimmed by 3 bases and J by 1 base, leaving 16 bases between them. The germline V gene has CDR1 KGHSY and CDR2 FQNENV. The CDR3 here is CASSQLGLPGSGNTIYF. The CDR3 DNA reads TGTGCCAGCAGCCAGCTGGGACTTCCAGGGTCTGGAAACACCATATATTTT.

This clonotype was seen a handful of times. The chain recombines TRBV9 with TRBJ1-3; 7 bases align to TRBD1. This CDR3 contains 15 residues. Trimming took 0 bases from V and 2 from J; bases not matched to a gene: 2. Germline V gene lookup returns CDR1 SGDLS and CDR2 YYNGEE. DNA of the CDR3: TGTGCCAGCAGCGTAGCTACAGGGGCTGGAAACACCATATATTTT. Its protein is CASSVATGAGNTIYF.

The chain links TRBV19 to TRBJ1-2, with TRBD1 matching 9 bases. There are 13 residues in the CDR3. Unmatched junction bases numbered 5, after V lost 4 bases and J lost 8 bases. The V gene's germline CDR1 is LNHDA and CDR2 SQIVND (reference sequence). CDR3 residues: CASSTWTGEGYTF. CDR3 coding DNA: TGTGCCAGTAGTACTTGGACAGGGGAGGGCTACACCTTC.

V and J are TRBV6-6 and TRBJ2-1, with 9 positions matching TRBD2. CDR1 and CDR2 (germline): MNHNY, SVGAGI (reference sequence). V gave up 6 bases and J gave up 6 bases; unmatched junction bases: 6. This CDR3 has 14 amino acids. The CDR3 spells CASSLAGGGNEQFF. Written as DNA, the CDR3 is TGTGCCAGCAGCTTGGCGGGAGGGGGCAATGAGCAGTTCTTC.

This clonotype was found many times. The chain uses TRBV7-2 and TRBJ2-6; weak D call: TRBD1 (5 bases). Trimming cost V 4 bases and J 0 bases, with 10 bases left between them. Germline loops: CDR1 SGHTA, CDR2 FQGNSA. The CDR3 length is 16 residues. CDR3 residues: CASSSTANSGANVLTF. CDR3 DNA sequence: TGTGCCAGCAGCTCGACAGCGAACTCTGGGGCCAACGTCCTGACTTTC.

This clonotype was seen repeatedly, ten times or more. The chain joins TRBV7-9 to TRBJ2-5; D is undetermined. CDR1 is SEHNR, CDR2 FQNEAQ, per germline (reference sequence). Trimming stripped 2 bases from V and 3 bases from J, with 13 bases between. There are 15 residues in the CDR3. The chain's CDR3 is CASSLPEGYKETQYF. Written as DNA, the CDR3 is TGTGCCAGCAGCTTACCAGAAGGTTACAAAGAGACCCAGTACTTC. Full variable domain (missing parts from reference TRBV7-9 and TRBJ2-5): DTGVSQNPRHKITKRGQNVTFRCDPISEHNRLYWYRQTLGQGPEFLTYFQNEAQLEKSRLLSDRFSAERPKGSFSTLEIQRTEQGDSAMYLCASSLPEGYKETQYFGPGTRLLVL.

The chain couples TRBV4-1 to TRBJ2-3, with 7 bases fitting TRBD2. Germline CDR1 is MGHRA and CDR2 is YSYEKL. Unmatched junction bases numbered 6, after V lost 1 base and J lost 2 bases. This CDR3 contains 16 residues. The CDR3 region is CASSQGTGGLTDTQYF. As DNA, the CDR3 is TGCGCCAGCAGCCAAGGAACGGGGGGACTCACAGATACGCAGTATTTT.

This clonotype turned up a few times. The gene calls are TRBV30 and TRBJ1-2, with TRBD1 identical over 10 bases. Germline V gives CDR1 GTSNPN, CDR2 SVGIG (reference sequence). CDR3 length: 15 amino acids. Trimming cost V 4 bases and J 8 bases; bases outside gene matches: 13. The DNA of the CDR3 is TGTGCCTGGAAGCCTGGGACAGGGGAAAGGGGGGGCTACACCTTC. Its translation is CAWKPGTGERGGYTF.

This clonotype has a count of ten or more. This chain links TRBV5-1 with TRBJ1-6; 7 bases fit TRBD1. The germline V gene has CDR1 SGHRS and CDR2 YFSETQ. CDR3 length: 15 residues. The V segment lost 0 bases and the J segment 14 bases; nucleotides outside the gene matches: 11. The CDR3 loop reads CASSLGQGALESLHF. CDR3 in DNA: TGCGCCAGCAGCTTGGGACAGGGAGCGTTGGAATCCCTCCACTTT.

This clonotype was counted ten times or more. CDR3 sequence: CASSLGGETDTQYF. The CDR3 nucleotides read TGTGCCAGCTCACTAGGCGGGGAGACAGATACGCAGTATTTT. The chain is built from TRBV9 and TRBJ2-3, with a weak D call TRBD2 (6 bases). The germline V gene encodes CDR1 SGDLS and CDR2 YYNGEE. The CDR3 contains 14 residues. V was shortened by 7 bases and J by 3 bases, with 15 bases between the two germline ends.

This clonotype was detected many times. J is TRBJ2-1 and V is TRBV28; D perhaps matches TRBD2 (5 bases). The CDR3 loop spans 14 amino acids. CDR1 is MDHEN and CDR2 is SYDVKM in the germline V gene. V gave up 4 bases and J gave up 7 bases, with 14 bases separating them. The DNA for the CDR3 is TGTGCCAGCAGTTCCGGACTCCGCGGTAATGAGCAGTTCTTC. It specifies CASSSGLRGNEQFF.

The genes are TRBV14 and TRBJ2-1; 8 bases align to TRBD1. The J segment lost 7 bases and the V segment lost 4 bases, leaving 15 bases of the junction unmatched. This CDR3 comprises 17 residues. Germline loops: CDR1 SGHDN, CDR2 FVKESK. CDR3 sequence reads: CASSPLFFTGGENEQFF. CDR3 bases: TGTGCCAGCAGCCCCCTTTTCTTTACAGGGGGAGAGAATGAGCAGTTCTTC.

A remark on this clonotype: It may be a read error: a sequence one base away is much more abundant. The chain joins TRBV13 to TRBJ2-7; D is possibly TRBD1 (5 bases). From germline, CDR1 is PRHDT and CDR2 FYEKMQ (reference sequence). CDR3 length: 13 residues. CDR3 region: CACSFSIQAEQYF. In nucleotides, the CDR3 is TGTGCCTGCAGCTTTTCGATACAGGCCGAGCAGTACTTC.

This clonotype was detected many times. The chain combines TRBV27 with TRBJ2-2; TRBD2 might be the D (5 bases). The CDR3 is made up of 14 amino acids. The V gene lost 8 bases and the J gene lost 4 bases, with 14 bases spanning the gap. Germline lookup yields CDR1 MNHEY and CDR2 SMNVEV (reference sequence). The CDR3 sequence: CASRGHLSTGELFF. CDR3 nucleotide sequence: TGTGCCAGCCGCGGGCACCTTAGCACCGGGGAGCTGTTTTTT.

This clonotype was seen a handful of times. The chain uses TRBV5-1 and TRBJ2-3; 7 bases map to TRBD2. Trimming cost V 0 bases and J 3 bases; bases outside gene matches: 4. This CDR3 is 15 amino acids long. Germline values: CDR1 SGHRS, CDR2 YFSETQ. The CDR3 coding sequence is TGCGCCAGCAGCTTGGGGGAGGGGAGTACAGATACGCAGTATTTT. Translation: CASSLGEGSTDTQYF. The variable domain in full, with the rest retrieved from reference TRBV5-1 and TRBJ2-3, is KAGVTQTPRYLIKTRGQQVTLSCSPISGHRSVSWYQQTPGQGLQFLFEYFSETQRNKGNFPGRFSGRQFSNSRSEMNVSTLELGDSALYLCASSLGEGSTDTQYFGPGTRLTVL.